The clone carrying this T cell receptor beta chain appeared a few times. This specimen comes from a study of patients and donors after allogeneic stem cell transplantation. TCRdb analysed the RT-PCR reads with MiXCR anew, one entry per CDR3 protein. Of 15,000 to 20,000 distinct CDR3 sequences listed, around 4.5% are singletons. The germline V gene encodes CDR1 LGHNA and CDR2 YNFKEQ. The CDR3 consists of 18 residues. The V gene end was trimmed by 0 bases and the J gene end by 2 bases; junction bases not matched to a gene: 10. The chain carries TRBV4-2 and TRBJ2-3, with 8 bases that match TRBD2. Sequencing input: blood, either unsorted or a sorted T cell fraction (not recorded which). The TCR was taken from a human donor who was either an allogeneic HSCT recipient or a stem cell or donor lymphocyte infusion donor (not recorded which). It is not recorded whose cells these are; they may come from a transplant donor. The CDR3 coding sequence is TGTGCCAGCAGCCAAGATTCGGTACTAGCGGTTACCACAGATACGCAGTATTTT. Its translation is CASSQDSVLAVTTDTQYF.